This TCR beta chain came from a study of T cell responses to AZD1222 COVID-19 vaccine. General observations from the study: Unmutated variant regions are reportedly targeted by nearly half of spike-specific TCRs. Seropositivity was recorded at baseline in only a handful of AZD1222 recipients. Donors were chiefly white British, with a greater number of females, and clonal diversity was perhaps underestimated. Spike-specific TCR depth and breadth grew after two AZD1222 doses.

The data were produced by immunoSEQ multiplex PCR, yet TCRdb's version contains in-frame clones alone and is incomplete. The sample lists about 72,000 clones, about nine tenths seen once, with roughly 31% in the top ten. Germline V gives CDR1 SGHDT, CDR2 YYEEEE. V was trimmed by 3 bases and J by 7 bases, leaving 19 bases between them. The CDR3 length is 16 residues. In the case of this clone: The antigen remains unidentified.

This specimen consisted of peripheral blood, obtained 28 days after the second AZD1222 dose. This clonotype originated in an adult who received the AZD1222 COVID-19 vaccine. This sequence joins TRBV5-6 and TRBJ1-4; D possibly corresponds to TRBD1 (5 bases). In DNA form, the CDR3 reads TGTGCCAGCAGCTCGCGGGGGATTAACGGAGGTGAAAAACTGTTTTTT. Its translation: CASSSRGINGGEKLFF.